This T cell receptor (beta chain) was recorded in a study of shared clonotypes between healthy human individuals. Germline assignment: CDR1 KGHSH and CDR2 LQKENI. This CDR3 has 14 residues. The V gene end was trimmed by 3 bases and the J gene end by 9 bases; junction bases not matched to a gene: 7. Here immunoSEQ multiplex PCR was the method, and the copy in TCRdb shows in-frame clones only, minus some. The profile shows about 2.4 million clones, 80% to 95% of them singletons. Sequenced: naive CD4+ T cells from PBMCs. As for subset: CD45RA+ positively selected. The chain recombines TRBV18 with TRBJ1-5; 8 nucleotides line up with TRBD1. This sequence originates from a man between 18 and 29 years old in good health. Some clones in this sample may be carry-over from other donors' samples. The DNA for the CDR3 is TGTGCCAGCTCACCGCGAGACAGGGGCTGGCCCCAGCATTTT. Its translation is CASSPRDRGWPQHF.